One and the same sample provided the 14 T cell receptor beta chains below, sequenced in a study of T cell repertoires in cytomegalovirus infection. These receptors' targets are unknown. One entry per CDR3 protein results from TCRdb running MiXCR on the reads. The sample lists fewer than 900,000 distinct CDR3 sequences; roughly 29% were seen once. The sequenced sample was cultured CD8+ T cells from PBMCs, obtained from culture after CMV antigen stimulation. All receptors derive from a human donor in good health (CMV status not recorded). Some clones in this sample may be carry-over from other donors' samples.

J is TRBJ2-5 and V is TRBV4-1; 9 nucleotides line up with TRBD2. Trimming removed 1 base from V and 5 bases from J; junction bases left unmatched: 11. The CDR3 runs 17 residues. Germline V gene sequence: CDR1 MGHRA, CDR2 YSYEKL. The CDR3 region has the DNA TGCGCCAGCAGCCAAGCCCCTAGCGGGGTCAGGAGGGAGACCCAGTACTTC. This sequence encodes CASSQAPSGVRRETQYF.

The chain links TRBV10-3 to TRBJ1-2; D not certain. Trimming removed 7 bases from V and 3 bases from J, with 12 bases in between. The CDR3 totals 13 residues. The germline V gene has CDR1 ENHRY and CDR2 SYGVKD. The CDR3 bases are TGTGCCATCACCCGCTCCGCGGACTATGGCTACACCTTC. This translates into CAITRSADYGYTF.

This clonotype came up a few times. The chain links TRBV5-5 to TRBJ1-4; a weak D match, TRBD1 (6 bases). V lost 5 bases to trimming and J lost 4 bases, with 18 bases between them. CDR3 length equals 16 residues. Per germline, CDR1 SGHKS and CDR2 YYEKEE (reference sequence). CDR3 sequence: CASRPGGGLVNEKLFF. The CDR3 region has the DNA TGTGCCAGCAGGCCCGGGGGGGGGCTGGTTAATGAAAAACTGTTTTTT.

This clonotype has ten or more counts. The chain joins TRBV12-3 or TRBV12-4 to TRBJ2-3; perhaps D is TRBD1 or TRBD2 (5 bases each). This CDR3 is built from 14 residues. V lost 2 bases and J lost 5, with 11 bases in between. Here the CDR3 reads CASSLSGAGDTQYF. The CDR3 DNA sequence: TGTGCCAGCAGTTTAAGTGGGGCGGGAGATACGCAGTATTTT.

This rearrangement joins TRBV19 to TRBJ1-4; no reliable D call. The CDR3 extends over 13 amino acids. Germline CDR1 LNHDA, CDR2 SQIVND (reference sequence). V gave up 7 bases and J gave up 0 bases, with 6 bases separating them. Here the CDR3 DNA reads TGTGCCAGTACCCTTGCAACTAATGAAAAACTGTTTTTT. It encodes CASTLATNEKLFF. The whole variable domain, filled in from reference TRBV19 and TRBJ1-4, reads DGGITQSPKYLFRKEGQNVTLSCEQNLNHDAMYWYRQDPGQGLRLIYYSQIVNDFQKGDIAEGYSVSREKKESFPLTVTSAQKNPTAFYLCASTLATNEKLFFGSGTQLSVL.

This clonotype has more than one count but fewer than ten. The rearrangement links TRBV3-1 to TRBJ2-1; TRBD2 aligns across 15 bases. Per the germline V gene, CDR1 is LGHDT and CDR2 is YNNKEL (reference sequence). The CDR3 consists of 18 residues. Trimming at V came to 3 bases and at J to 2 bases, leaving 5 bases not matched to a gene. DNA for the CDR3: TGTGCCAGCAGCCACGGACTAGCGGGGGGGGCCCCCTACAATGAGCAGTTCTTC. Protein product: CASSHGLAGGAPYNEQFF.

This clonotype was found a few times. The CDR3 loop reads CASSLGPREVRNQPQHF. CDR3 coding DNA: TGTGCCAGCAGCTTAGGACCAAGGGAGGTGCGCAATCAGCCCCAGCATTTT. This chain links TRBV7-6 with TRBJ1-5; D uncertain. This CDR3 contains 17 residues. Trimming stripped 1 base from V and 2 bases from J, with 15 bases between. Germline V CDR1 and CDR2: SGHVS, FNYEAQ.

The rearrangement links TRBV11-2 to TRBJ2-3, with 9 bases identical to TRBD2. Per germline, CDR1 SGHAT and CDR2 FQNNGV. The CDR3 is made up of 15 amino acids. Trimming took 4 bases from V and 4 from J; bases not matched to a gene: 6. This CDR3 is CASSSGLALADTQYF. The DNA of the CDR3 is TGTGCCAGCAGCTCAGGACTAGCGTTGGCAGATACGCAGTATTTT.

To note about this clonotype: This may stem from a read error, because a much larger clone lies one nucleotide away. CDR3 amino acids: CASSLESDLRNEKLFF. CDR3 in DNA: TGTGCCAGCAGCTTAGAGTCGGATTTAAGAAATGAAAAACTGTTTTTT. The rearrangement joins TRBV7-6 to TRBJ1-4; D gene ambiguous. Trimming cost V 1 base and J 5 bases, with 14 bases left between them. The CDR3 contains 16 residues. In germline, CDR1 is SGHVS, CDR2 FNYEAQ.

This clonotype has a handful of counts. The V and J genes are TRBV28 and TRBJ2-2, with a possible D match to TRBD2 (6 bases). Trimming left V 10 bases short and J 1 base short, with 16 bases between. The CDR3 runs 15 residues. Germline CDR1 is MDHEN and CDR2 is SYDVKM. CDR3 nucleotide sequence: TGTGCCACCCTACCCTGGGGGGAGAACACCGGGGAGCTGTTTTTT. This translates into CATLPWGENTGELFF.

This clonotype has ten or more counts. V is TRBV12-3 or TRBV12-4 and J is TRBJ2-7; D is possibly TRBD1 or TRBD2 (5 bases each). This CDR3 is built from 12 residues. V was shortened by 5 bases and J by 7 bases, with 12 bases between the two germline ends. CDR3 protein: CASSQGPGEQYV. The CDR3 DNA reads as TGTGCCAGCAGTCAGGGCCCGGGGGAGCAGTACGTC.

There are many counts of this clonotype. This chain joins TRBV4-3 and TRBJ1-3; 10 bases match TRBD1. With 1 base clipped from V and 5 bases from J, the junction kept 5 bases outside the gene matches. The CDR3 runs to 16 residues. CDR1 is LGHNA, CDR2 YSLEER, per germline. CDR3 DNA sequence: TGCGCCAGCAGCCAAGGAGACAGGGGGCCAAGAAACACCATATATTTT. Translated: CASSQGDRGPRNTIYF.

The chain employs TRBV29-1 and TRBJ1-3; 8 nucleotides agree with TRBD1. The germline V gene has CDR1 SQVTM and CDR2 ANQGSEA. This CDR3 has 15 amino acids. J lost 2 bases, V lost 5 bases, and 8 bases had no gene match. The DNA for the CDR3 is TGCAGCGTTCCAGTACAGGGGGAACCTGGAAACACCATATATTTT. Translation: CSVPVQGEPGNTIYF.

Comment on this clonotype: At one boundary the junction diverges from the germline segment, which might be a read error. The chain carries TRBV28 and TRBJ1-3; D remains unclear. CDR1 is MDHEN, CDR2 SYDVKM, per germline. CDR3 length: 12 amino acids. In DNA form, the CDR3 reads TGTACCAGCACCTACTCTGGAAACACCATATATTTT. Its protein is CTSTYSGNTIYF.